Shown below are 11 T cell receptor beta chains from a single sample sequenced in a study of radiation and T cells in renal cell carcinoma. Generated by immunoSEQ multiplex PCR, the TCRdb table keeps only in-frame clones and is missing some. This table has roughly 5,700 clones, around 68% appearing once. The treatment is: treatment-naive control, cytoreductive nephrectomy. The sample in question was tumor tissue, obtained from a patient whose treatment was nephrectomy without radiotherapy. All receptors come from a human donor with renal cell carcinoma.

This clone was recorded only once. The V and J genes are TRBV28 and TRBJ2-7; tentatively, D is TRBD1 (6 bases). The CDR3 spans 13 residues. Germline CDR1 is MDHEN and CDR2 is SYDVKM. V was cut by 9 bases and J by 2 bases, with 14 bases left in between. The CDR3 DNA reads TGTGCCAGTGTAGGACAGTCGACCTACGAGCAGTACTTC. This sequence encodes CASVGQSTYEQYF.

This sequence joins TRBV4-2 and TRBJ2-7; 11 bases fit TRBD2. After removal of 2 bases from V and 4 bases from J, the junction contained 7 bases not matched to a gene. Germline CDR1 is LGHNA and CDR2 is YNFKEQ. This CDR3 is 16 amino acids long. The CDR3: CASSQNAGLAVYEQYF. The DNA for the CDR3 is TGTGCCAGCAGCCAAAATGCGGGACTAGCGGTTTACGAGCAGTACTTC.

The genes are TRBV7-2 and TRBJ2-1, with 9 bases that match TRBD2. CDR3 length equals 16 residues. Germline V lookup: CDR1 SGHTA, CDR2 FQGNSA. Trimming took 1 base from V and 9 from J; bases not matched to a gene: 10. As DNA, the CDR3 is TGTGCCAGCAGCTTAGGGGGCGGGAGGGCCTTTGGTGAGCAGTTCTTC. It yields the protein CASSLGGGRAFGEQFF.

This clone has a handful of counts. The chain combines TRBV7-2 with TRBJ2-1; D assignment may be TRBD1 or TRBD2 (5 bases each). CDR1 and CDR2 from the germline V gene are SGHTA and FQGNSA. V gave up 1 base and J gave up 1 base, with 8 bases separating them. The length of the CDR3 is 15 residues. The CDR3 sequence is CASSLGGGSYNEQFF. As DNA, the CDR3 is TGTGCCAGCAGCTTAGGTGGGGGTTCCTACAATGAGCAGTTCTTC.

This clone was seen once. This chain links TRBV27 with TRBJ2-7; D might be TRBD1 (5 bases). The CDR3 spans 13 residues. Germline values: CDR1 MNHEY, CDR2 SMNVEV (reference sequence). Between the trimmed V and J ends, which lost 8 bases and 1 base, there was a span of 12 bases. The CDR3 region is CASGPQGSYEQYF. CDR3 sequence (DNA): TGTGCCAGCGGCCCCCAGGGTTCCTACGAGCAGTACTTC.

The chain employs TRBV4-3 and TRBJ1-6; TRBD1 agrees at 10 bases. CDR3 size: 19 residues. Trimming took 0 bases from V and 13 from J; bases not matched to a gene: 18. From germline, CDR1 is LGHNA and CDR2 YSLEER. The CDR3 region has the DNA TGCGCCAGCAGCCAAGATACCTGGGGGGACAGGGGTAAGGCAAGGCCCCTCCACTTT. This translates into CASSQDTWGDRGKARPLHF.

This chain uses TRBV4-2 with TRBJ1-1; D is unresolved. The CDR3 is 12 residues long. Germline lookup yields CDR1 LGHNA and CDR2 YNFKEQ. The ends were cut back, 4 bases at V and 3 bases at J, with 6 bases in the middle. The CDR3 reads CASSRQDTEAFF. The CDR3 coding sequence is TGTGCCAGCAGCCGGCAAGACACTGAAGCTTTCTTT.

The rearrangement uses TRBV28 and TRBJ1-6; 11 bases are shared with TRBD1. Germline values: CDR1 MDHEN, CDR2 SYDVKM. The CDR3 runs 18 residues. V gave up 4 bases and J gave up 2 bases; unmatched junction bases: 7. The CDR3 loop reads CASSSLDRGPTYNSPLHF. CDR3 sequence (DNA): TGTGCCAGCAGTTCCCTGGACAGGGGGCCGACCTATAATTCACCCCTCCACTTT.

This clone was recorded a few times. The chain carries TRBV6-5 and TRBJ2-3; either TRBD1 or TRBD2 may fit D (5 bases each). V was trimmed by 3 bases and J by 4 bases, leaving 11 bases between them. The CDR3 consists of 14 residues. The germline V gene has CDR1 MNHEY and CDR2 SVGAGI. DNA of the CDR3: TGTGCCAGCAGTTATGGGGGTAGCGCAGATACGCAGTATTTT. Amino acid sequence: CASSYGGSADTQYF.

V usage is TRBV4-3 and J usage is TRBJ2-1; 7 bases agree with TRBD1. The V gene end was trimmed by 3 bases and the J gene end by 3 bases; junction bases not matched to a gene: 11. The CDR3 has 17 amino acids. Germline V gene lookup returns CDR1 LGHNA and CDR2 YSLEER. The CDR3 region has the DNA TGCGCCAGCAGCCAGGCTCTCGTACAGGGGTACTACAATGAGCAGTTCTTC. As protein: CASSQALVQGYYNEQFF.

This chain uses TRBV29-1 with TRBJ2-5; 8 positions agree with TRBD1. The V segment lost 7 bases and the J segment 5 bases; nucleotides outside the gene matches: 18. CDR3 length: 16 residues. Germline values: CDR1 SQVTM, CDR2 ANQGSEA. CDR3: CSAPGGSGGSWETQYF. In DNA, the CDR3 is TGCAGCGCCCCAGGGGGCTCAGGGGGATCTTGGGAGACCCAGTACTTC.